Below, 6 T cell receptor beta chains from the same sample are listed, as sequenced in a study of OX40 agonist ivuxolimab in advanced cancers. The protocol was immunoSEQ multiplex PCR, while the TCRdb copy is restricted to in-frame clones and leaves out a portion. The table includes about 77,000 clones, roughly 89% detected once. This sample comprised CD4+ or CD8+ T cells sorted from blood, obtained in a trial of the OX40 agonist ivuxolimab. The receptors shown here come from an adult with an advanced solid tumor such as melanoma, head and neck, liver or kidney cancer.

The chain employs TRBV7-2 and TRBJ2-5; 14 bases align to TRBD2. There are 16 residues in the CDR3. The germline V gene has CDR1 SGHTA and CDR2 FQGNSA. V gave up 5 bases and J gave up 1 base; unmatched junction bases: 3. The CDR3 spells CASSRTSGGIQETQYF. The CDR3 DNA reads TGTGCCAGCAGCCGGACTAGCGGGGGGATCCAAGAGACCCAGTACTTC. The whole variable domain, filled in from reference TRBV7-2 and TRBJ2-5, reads GAGVSQSPSNKVTEKGKDVELRCDPISGHTALYWYRQSLGQGLEFLIYFQGNSAPDKSGLPSDRFSAERTGGSVSTLTIQRTQQEDSAVYLCASSRTSGGIQETQYFGPGTRLLVL.

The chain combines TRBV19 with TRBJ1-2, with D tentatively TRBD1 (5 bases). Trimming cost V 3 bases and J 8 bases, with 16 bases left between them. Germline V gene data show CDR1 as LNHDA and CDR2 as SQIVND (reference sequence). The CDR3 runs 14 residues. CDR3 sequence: CASSIGRASPGYTF. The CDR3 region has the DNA TGTGCCAGTAGTATCGGCAGGGCCTCGCCGGGCTACACCTTC.

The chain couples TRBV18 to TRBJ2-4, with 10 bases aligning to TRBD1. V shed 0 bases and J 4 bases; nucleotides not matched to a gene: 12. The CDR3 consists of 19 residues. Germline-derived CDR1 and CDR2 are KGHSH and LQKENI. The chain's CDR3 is CASSPPRGTGTGAKNIQYF. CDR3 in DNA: TGTGCCAGCTCACCACCGAGGGGTACCGGGACAGGGGCGAAAAACATTCAGTACTTC.

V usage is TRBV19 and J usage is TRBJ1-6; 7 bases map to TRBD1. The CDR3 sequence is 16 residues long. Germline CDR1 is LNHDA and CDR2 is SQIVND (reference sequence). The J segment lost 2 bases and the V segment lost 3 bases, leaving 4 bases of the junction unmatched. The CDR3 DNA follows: TGTGCCAGTAGTATGACAGGGATTACCTATAATTCACCCCTCCACTTT. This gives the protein CASSMTGITYNSPLHF. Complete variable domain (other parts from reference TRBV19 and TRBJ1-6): DGGITQSPKYLFRKEGQNVTLSCEQNLNHDAMYWYRQDPGQGLRLIYYSQIVNDFQKGDIAEGYSVSREKKESFPLTVTSAQKNPTAFYLCASSMTGITYNSPLHFGNGTRLTVT.

CDR3 protein: CASSFSNLGLGYTF. The DNA for the CDR3 is TGTGCCAGCAGCTTTTCCAACTTGGGCCTGGGCTACACCTTC. The V gene is TRBV11-2, the J gene TRBJ1-2; no definite D call. The ends were cut back, 3 bases at V and 8 bases at J, with 16 bases in the middle. This CDR3 region has 14 residues. Per germline, CDR1 SGHAT and CDR2 FQNNGV.

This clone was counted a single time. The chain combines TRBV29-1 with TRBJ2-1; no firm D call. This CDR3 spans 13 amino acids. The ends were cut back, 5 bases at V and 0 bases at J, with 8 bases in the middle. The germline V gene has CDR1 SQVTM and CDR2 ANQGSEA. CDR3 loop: CSVSKVSYNEQFF. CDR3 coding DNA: TGCAGCGTTAGCAAGGTCTCCTACAATGAGCAGTTCTTC.